Presented here are 5 T cell receptor beta chains from one specimen sequenced in a study of blood T cell repertoires in COVID-19. Produced via immunoSEQ multiplex PCR; TCRdb's table is partial and in-frame only. This sample has 88,000 or so clones, with approximately 89% found just once. The sample comprised peripheral blood. Receptors originate from a man between 50 and 59 years old with acute or convalescent COVID-19.

The chain uses TRBV6-5 and TRBJ2-2; D possibly corresponds to TRBD2 (6 bases). Trimming cost V 7 bases and J 6 bases, with 18 bases left between them. Germline CDR1 MNHEY, CDR2 SVGAGI. The CDR3 extends over 15 amino acids. CDR3 coding DNA: TGTGCCAGCACCGCTTGGACGGGGGTGGCCGGGGAGCTGTTTTTT. As protein: CASTAWTGVAGELFF.

CDR3 sequence (DNA): TGTGCCAGCTCACCACCCCCGGGATCGAACACTGAAGCTTTCTTT. This sequence encodes CASSPPPGSNTEAFF. The chain recombines TRBV18 with TRBJ1-1; D remains unclear. The V gene's germline CDR1 is KGHSH and CDR2 LQKENI. The CDR3 sequence is 15 residues long. Trimming shortened V by 0 bases and J by 1 base, and 9 bases separated the two germline ends.

The genes are TRBV6-5 and TRBJ2-3, with TRBD1 as a possible D gene (6 bases). CDR1 is MNHEY, CDR2 SVGAGI, per germline. The CDR3 runs 14 residues. The V gene lost 4 bases and the J gene lost 0 bases, with 8 bases spanning the gap. The CDR3, as DNA: TGTGCCAGCAGTTGGGACACCAGCACAGATACGCAGTATTTT. This codes for CASSWDTSTDTQYF.

The chain links TRBV3-1 (or the pseudogene TRBV3-2) to TRBJ1-3; D gene ambiguous. Germline loops: CDR1 LGHDT, CDR2 YNNKEL (reference sequence). V dropped 5 bases and J dropped 2 bases, with 16 bases sitting between them. The CDR3 covers 16 residues. CDR3 DNA: TGTGCCAGCAGCGACGGGTCGGGAGCTCCTGGAAACACCATATATTTT. The encoded protein is CASSDGSGAPGNTIYF.

The chain uses TRBV27 and TRBJ1-2, with TRBD1 matching over 7 bases. CDR1 and CDR2 (germline): MNHEY, SMNVEV (reference sequence). This CDR3 region has 17 residues. The V and J ends lost 0 bases and 3 bases, in that order; junction bases with no gene match: 10. CDR3: CASSLSGAEGAYYGYTF. The DNA for the CDR3 is TGTGCCAGCAGTTTATCCGGGGCGGAGGGGGCCTACTATGGCTACACCTTC.